One sample yielded the 18 T cell receptor beta chains listed below, sequenced in a study of T cell responses to AZD1222 COVID-19 vaccine. Clones were sequenced by immunoSEQ multiplex PCR, and TCRdb holds only the in-frame ones, with some missing. The data hold 75,000 to 100,000 clones, with approximately 86% observed a single time. Sequences were derived from peripheral blood, sampled on day 0 of MenACWY control vaccination. The receptors were sampled from an adult in good health.

This chain joins TRBV7-2 and TRBJ2-1; D is unclear. Germline V gene sequence: CDR1 SGHTA, CDR2 FQGNSA. The ends were cut back, 5 bases at V and 4 bases at J, with 3 bases in the middle. The CDR3 extends over 11 amino acids. CDR3: CASSPYNEQFF. The DNA for the CDR3 is TGTGCCAGCAGCCCGTACAATGAGCAGTTCTTC.

V is TRBV28 and J is TRBJ1-6, with TRBD1 matching 12 bases. In germline, CDR1 is MDHEN, CDR2 SYDVKM. V gave up 8 bases and J gave up 10 bases; unmatched junction bases: 12. The length of the CDR3 is 16 residues. The CDR3 DNA sequence: TGTGCCAGCGAGCCCGGGGGACAGGGGGCAGCCTCACCCCTCCACTTT. Amino acid sequence: CASEPGGQGAASPLHF.

This sequence joins TRBV5-5 and TRBJ2-3; D possibly corresponds to TRBD1 (5 bases). Germline values: CDR1 SGHKS, CDR2 YYEKEE (reference sequence). Trimming pared 0 bases from V and 4 bases from J, leaving 9 bases between. The CDR3 consists of 14 residues. CDR3 in DNA: TGTGCCAGCAGCTTGGGATGGGGCCCAGATACGCAGTATTTT. The encoded protein is CASSLGWGPDTQYF.

This chain uses TRBV7-8 with TRBJ2-4; TRBD2 agrees at 10 bases. The CDR3 is 19 amino acids. V lost 1 base, J lost 0 bases, and 9 bases stayed unmatched. From germline, CDR1 is SGHVS and CDR2 FQNEAQ. The CDR3 nucleotides are TGTGCCAGCAGCTTAGATCGGACTAGCGGAAATCTAGCCAAAAACATTCAGTACTTC. It yields the protein CASSLDRTSGNLAKNIQYF. Full variable domain (outside the CDR3, taken from reference TRBV7-8 and TRBJ2-4): GAGVSQSPRYKVAKRGQDVALRCDPISGHVSLFWYQQALGQGPEFLTYFQNEAQLDKSGLPSDRFFAERPEGSVSTLKIQRTQQEDSAVYLCASSLDRTSGNLAKNIQYFGAGTRLSVL.

This chain uses TRBV4-2 with TRBJ2-7; no clear D. The CDR3 is 17 residues long. The germline gives CDR1 LGHNA, CDR2 YNFKEQ. V was clipped by 0 bases and J by 6 bases, with 21 bases between them. DNA of the CDR3: TGTGCCAGCAGCCAAGAAGGAGCCGGGTTCGGGCCAGCCGAGCAGTACTTC. It codes for CASSQEGAGFGPAEQYF.

The V call is TRBV19, the J call TRBJ1-1; perhaps TRBD1 as D (5 bases). CDR1 and CDR2 from the germline V gene are LNHDA and SQIVND (reference sequence). The V end was cut by 11 bases, the J end by 5 bases, with 21 bases between. The CDR3 length is 14 residues. Here the CDR3 reads CASTRWQGGTEAFF. CDR3 nucleotides: TGTGCCTCAACAAGGTGGCAGGGAGGGACTGAAGCTTTCTTT.

The chain has TRBV11-2 and TRBJ2-7; the match to TRBD2 covers 8 bases. The junction had 9 bases not matched to a gene; V was cut back by 7 bases and J by 4 bases. Per the germline V gene, CDR1 is SGHAT and CDR2 is FQNNGV. This CDR3 is 14 amino acids long. The CDR3 loop reads CASMPRTSSYEQYF. The CDR3 DNA sequence: TGTGCCAGCATGCCCCGGACTAGCAGTTACGAGCAGTACTTC.

The chain joins TRBV5-6 to TRBJ2-7; D perhaps matches TRBD2 (5 bases). V was trimmed by 2 bases and J by 4 bases, leaving 7 bases between them. This CDR3 has 12 amino acids. CDR1 is SGHDT, CDR2 YYEEEE, per germline. The CDR3, as DNA: TGTGCCAGCAGCTTCGGGGAGTACGAGCAGTACTTC. It is translated as CASSFGEYEQYF. Using reference TRBV5-6 and TRBJ2-7 for the parts outside the CDR3, the full variable domain is DAGVTQSPTHLIKTRGQQVTLRCSPKSGHDTVSWYQQALGQGPQFIFQYYEEEERQRGNFPDRFSGHQFPNYSSELNVNALLLGDSALYLCASSFGEYEQYFGPGTRLTVT.

J is TRBJ2-4 and V is TRBV11-3; TRBD1 agrees at 9 bases. The V gene's germline CDR1 is SGHNT and CDR2 YENEEA. V was pared by 5 bases and J by 0 bases, with 14 bases of the junction left unmatched. This CDR3 comprises 19 residues. For the CDR3, the DNA is TGTGCCAGCAGCAGAGAGACGGACAGGGGTTTCCTAGCCAAAAACATTCAGTACTTC. It yields the protein CASSRETDRGFLAKNIQYF.

This sequence joins TRBV11-3 and TRBJ1-6; no definite D call. V was shortened by 0 bases and J by 10 bases, with 7 bases between the two germline ends. In germline, CDR1 is SGHNT, CDR2 YENEEA. This CDR3 has 13 residues. CDR3 residues: CASSLDDSSPLHF. DNA of the CDR3: TGTGCCAGCAGCTTAGATGATAGCTCACCCCTCCACTTT. Looking up the rest from reference TRBV11-3 and TRBJ1-6 gives the full variable domain: EAGVVQSPRYKIIEKKQPVAFWCNPISGHNTLYWYLQNLGQGPELLIRYENEEAVDDSQLPKDRFSAERLKGVDSTLKIQPAELGDSAVYLCASSLDDSSPLHFGNGTRLTVT.

The rearrangement links TRBV6-5 to TRBJ2-5; 10 nucleotides align to TRBD2. J gave up 8 bases and V 6 bases, and 9 bases lay outside the gene matches. CDR3 length: 14 residues. CDR1 is MNHEY, CDR2 SVGAGI, per germline. This CDR3 is CASRLAGEIGTQYF. Here the CDR3 DNA reads TGTGCCAGCAGGCTAGCGGGGGAGATCGGCACCCAGTACTTC.

This chain connects TRBV5-5 to TRBJ2-7; the D gene is possibly TRBD1 (6 bases). With 3 bases removed from V and 3 bases from J, the gap between germline ends came to 13 bases. The CDR3 spans 14 residues. Germline CDR1 reads SGHKS; CDR2 reads YYEKEE (reference sequence). The CDR3 is CASSWTEGNYEQYF. The CDR3 nucleotides read TGTGCCAGCAGCTGGACAGAGGGGAACTACGAGCAGTACTTC.

The rearrangement links TRBV6-5 to TRBJ2-5; D gene unclear. CDR3 length equals 10 residues. Trimming shortened V by 8 bases and J by 5 bases, and 6 bases separated the two germline ends. The V gene's germline CDR1 is MNHEY and CDR2 SVGAGI. The CDR3 coding sequence is TGTGCCAGCGTAGGCGAGACCCAGTACTTC. Encoded protein: CASVGETQYF.

This chain connects TRBV7-9 to TRBJ2-7; 13 bases match TRBD2. The V segment lost 4 bases and the J segment 2 bases; nucleotides outside the gene matches: 11. The CDR3 contains 18 residues. CDR1 SEHNR and CDR2 FQNEAQ come from the germline V gene (reference sequence). CDR3 protein: CASSSTGTSGVSPYEQYF. The CDR3 DNA sequence: TGTGCCAGCAGCTCTACCGGGACTAGCGGGGTCTCGCCCTACGAGCAGTACTTC.

The V and J genes are TRBV9 and TRBJ2-7, with 8 bases identical to TRBD1. Germline V gene sequence: CDR1 SGDLS, CDR2 YYNGEE. CDR3 length: 15 residues. V trimming: 0 bases; J trimming: 4 bases; junction bases outside the gene matches: 6. CDR3 coding DNA: TGTGCCAGCAGCGTAGATGGGGACAGGTTGTACGAGCAGTACTTC. Translated: CASSVDGDRLYEQYF.

DNA of the CDR3: TGTGCCAGTAGTATGCGGGGGGGTGGCGGCTACACCTTC. Translation gives CASSMRGGGGYTF. The chain joins TRBV19 to TRBJ1-2; D may be TRBD1 (5 bases). Deletions cut 3 bases from V and 8 bases from J, with 13 bases between. The V gene's germline CDR1 is LNHDA and CDR2 SQIVND (reference sequence). CDR3 size: 13 residues.

This clone was seen a handful of times. CDR3 in DNA: TGTGCCAGCAGCCCAATTACGAGGGTCTCTGGAAACACCATATATTTT. Protein sequence: CASSPITRVSGNTIYF. The chain is built from TRBV7-9 and TRBJ1-3; no firm D call. V was clipped by 5 bases and J by 0 bases, with 14 bases between them. Germline lookup yields CDR1 SEHNR and CDR2 FQNEAQ (reference sequence). This CDR3 region has 16 residues.

CDR3 DNA: TGTGCCAGCAGCGCAGCAGGGTTATATGGCTACACCTTC. Protein: CASSAAGLYGYTF. The chain uses TRBV9 and TRBJ1-2; possibly TRBD1 for D (5 bases). The CDR3 totals 13 residues. CDR1 SGDLS and CDR2 YYNGEE come from the germline V gene. Trimming took off 3 bases at V and 5 bases at J, with 11 bases between the two ends.